This T cell receptor (beta chain) was captured by sequencing in a study of T cells expressing NK-cell markers. Whole-study context: Sequencing covered eight donors, seven HCMV-seropositive and one seronegative. Study-level findings and limits: The study found these clonotypes also leading the CD3+CD56-NKG2C+ fraction in several donors.

TCRdb re-called the 5' RACE reads; one entry per CDR3 protein, DNA not given. The sample includes over 150,000 distinct CDR3 sequences. Germline CDR1 and CDR2: SQVTM and ANQGSEA. CDR3 length equals 13 residues. Comment on this clonotype: Its antigen is currently unknown.

Sequencing was done on a sample of blood T cells: a sorted CD56 or NKG2C T cell subset, CD4+ or CD8+ T cells, or bulk PBMC T cells (not recorded which). This rearrangement joins TRBV29-1 to TRBJ2-7; TCRdb returns TRBD1, unconfirmable since there is no DNA. This clonotype was obtained from a woman in her forties or fifties in good health. CDR3 residues: CSTSGTAAYEQYF.